The 23 T cell receptor beta chains reported below all come from one sample, sequenced in a study of response to subunit inactivated influenza vaccine. TCRdb re-called the RT-PCR reads through MiXCR, storing one row per CDR3 protein. The repertoire holds just under 550,000 distinct CDR3 sequences, with under 25% as singletons. The same data also contributed to another study, on T cells expressing NK-cell markers. Per that paper: The authors made TCR beta cDNA libraries by 5'RACE template switching. This switching added a universal primer site and UMIs.

The sample in question was CD4+ T cells sorted from PBMCs, obtained less than 13 days after vaccination. The receptors derive from a man between 50 and 59 years old who received an inactivated influenza vaccine.

The rearrangement uses TRBV12-3 or TRBV12-4 and TRBJ1-6; no reliable D call. V lost 6 bases and J 6 bases, leaving 12 bases between the germline ends. CDR3 length: 14 residues. In nucleotides, the CDR3 is TGTGCCAGCAGACGGCAGGAGCCTAATTCACCCCTCCACTTT. Its protein is CASRRQEPNSPLHF.

The V and J genes are TRBV12-3 or TRBV12-4 and TRBJ2-3, with 9 bases matching TRBD1. The CDR3 length is 16 residues. Unmatched junction bases numbered 8, after V lost 5 bases and J lost 2 bases. The CDR3 loop reads CASSPGRTGATDTQYF. The CDR3 DNA sequence: TGTGCCAGCAGTCCGGGACGGACAGGGGCCACAGATACGCAGTATTTT.

This clonotype was recorded a few times. The chain links TRBV7-2 to TRBJ1-5; TRBD1 matches 7 bases. The CDR3 runs 16 residues. V was clipped by 0 bases and J by 7 bases; unmatched bases: 9. From germline, CDR1 is SGHTA and CDR2 FQGNSA. This chain's CDR3 is CASSLAVDRVRQPQHF. DNA for the CDR3: TGTGCCAGCAGCTTAGCCGTCGACAGGGTAAGGCAGCCCCAGCATTTT. The variable domain in full, completed from reference TRBV7-2 and TRBJ1-5, reads GAGVSQSPSNKVTEKGKDVELRCDPISGHTALYWYRQSLGQGLEFLIYFQGNSAPDKSGLPSDRFSAERTGGSVSTLTIQRTQQEDSAVYLCASSLAVDRVRQPQHFGDGTRLSIL.

In its sample, this clonotype was seen a few times. Here the CDR3 DNA reads TGTGCCAGCAGCCAAGGGACTAGCGGGACATACTCCTACGAGCAGTACTTC. Translated: CASSQGTSGTYSYEQYF. The chain links TRBV7-2 to TRBJ2-7; the match to TRBD2 covers 13 bases. The CDR3 loop spans 17 amino acids. The ends lost 5 bases at V and 0 bases at J; junction bases unmatched: 7. Germline CDR1 is SGHTA and CDR2 is FQGNSA.

This clonotype was counted a few times. The J gene is TRBJ1-2, the V gene TRBV30, with D maybe TRBD1 (6 bases). Trimming left V 2 bases short and J 3 bases short, with 16 bases between. The germline V gene has CDR1 GTSNPN and CDR2 SVGIG (reference sequence). The CDR3 length is 15 residues. The CDR3 loop is CAWSRGVRQDYGYTF. The CDR3 DNA sequence: TGTGCCTGGAGTAGGGGGGTTCGGCAGGACTATGGCTACACCTTC.

This clonotype was found a few times. The chain links TRBV24-1 to TRBJ2-5, with no clear D. Germline CDR1 is KGHDR and CDR2 is SFDVKD. Trimming took 1 base from V and 4 from J, leaving 9 bases between them. This CDR3 has 14 residues. The CDR3 DNA is TGTGCCACCAGTGATTTTCCCGAAGGAGAGACCCAGTACTTC. It is translated as CATSDFPEGETQYF.

The rearrangement uses TRBV5-4 and TRBJ2-2, with D hard to call. The CDR3 runs to 15 residues. In germline, CDR1 is SGHNT, CDR2 YYREEE (reference sequence). The V end lost 4 bases, the J end lost 4 bases, and 14 bases lay between the germline ends. CDR3 residues: CASSDTTFVTGELFF. The CDR3 nucleotides are TGTGCCAGCAGCGACACCACGTTCGTCACCGGGGAGCTGTTTTTT.

This clonotype was seen many times. This chain uses TRBV6-2 or TRBV6-3 with TRBJ2-5; D uncertain. CDR1 is MNHEY, CDR2 SVGEGT, per germline. Trimming took off 9 bases at V and 5 bases at J, with 16 bases between the two ends. This CDR3 is built from 13 residues. CDR3 nucleotides: TGTGCCAGTCACGACCAACGAAGGGAGACCCAGTACTTC. This codes for CASHDQRRETQYF.

This clonotype was seen repeatedly, ten times or more. J is TRBJ1-2 and V is TRBV10-3; D unresolved. Between the trimmed V and J ends, which lost 5 bases and 8 bases, there was a span of 9 bases. Germline V gene lookup returns CDR1 ENHRY and CDR2 SYGVKD. The CDR3 is 11 amino acids. In DNA, the CDR3 is TGTGCCATCAGTAACTCTGGCGGCTACACCTTC. Translation: CAISNSGGYTF.

This clonotype was observed a handful of times. The gene calls are TRBV5-4 and TRBJ2-4, with no clear D. V gave up 4 bases and J gave up 6 bases, with 17 bases separating them. The CDR3 is 15 amino acids. Germline CDR1 SGHNT, CDR2 YYREEE (reference sequence). Here the CDR3 reads CASSPTWSQRNIQYF. The CDR3 coding sequence is TGTGCCAGCAGCCCCACTTGGAGTCAGAGAAACATTCAGTACTTC.

This sequence joins TRBV12-3 or TRBV12-4 and TRBJ2-5; tentatively, D is TRBD1 (6 bases). Between the trimmed V and J ends, which lost 6 bases and 5 bases, there was a span of 16 bases. The CDR3 loop spans 14 amino acids. The CDR3 region has the DNA TGTGCCAGCAGCCTGACAGGCACAAGGGAGACCCAGTACTTC. Translating it yields CASSLTGTRETQYF.

The chain has TRBV5-6 and TRBJ2-2; 7 bases fit TRBD2. The CDR3 consists of 16 residues. V trimming: 4 bases; J trimming: 0 bases; junction bases outside the gene matches: 6. Per the germline V gene, CDR1 is SGHDT and CDR2 is YYEEEE. The CDR3 sequence is CASSLDGTTNTGELFF. DNA of the CDR3: TGTGCCAGCAGCCTGGACGGGACTACGAACACCGGGGAGCTGTTTTTT.

Only a few counts were recorded for this clonotype. J is TRBJ2-5 and V is TRBV7-2; 8 bases agree with TRBD2. Germline CDR1 is SGHTA and CDR2 is FQGNSA. The V gene end was trimmed by 7 bases and the J gene end by 6 bases; junction bases not matched to a gene: 7. CDR3 length: 13 residues. CDR3 region: CASTLAVEQTQYF. In DNA form, the CDR3 reads TGTGCCAGCACACTAGCGGTTGAACAGACCCAGTACTTC.

The CDR3 region is CATSEEGTSARGGAGELFF. CDR3 bases: TGTGCCACCAGTGAGGAAGGGACTAGCGCACGGGGGGGCGCCGGGGAGCTGTTTTTT. V gene TRBV24-1 combines with J gene TRBJ2-2; TRBD2 matches 10 bases. With V trimmed by 4 bases and J by 6 bases, 16 bases remained unmatched. This CDR3 comprises 19 residues. CDR1 is KGHDR and CDR2 is SFDVKD in the germline V gene.

This clonotype appeared a few times. This sequence joins TRBV4-3 and TRBJ2-1; TRBD2 is a possible D gene (5 bases). Deletions cut 0 bases from V and 10 bases from J, with 13 bases between. There are 14 residues in the CDR3. Germline CDR1 reads LGHNA; CDR2 reads YSLEER. The CDR3 bases are TGCGCCAGCAGCCAAGATGGAGGATTAGAAGAGCAGTTCTTC. Its translation is CASSQDGGLEEQFF.

This clonotype was picked up a small number of times. The rearrangement uses TRBV14 and TRBJ1-6; unclear D gene. Trimming took 0 bases from V and 10 from J, leaving 7 bases between them. Germline V gene data show CDR1 as SGHDN and CDR2 as FVKESK. This CDR3 comprises 13 residues. In nucleotides, the CDR3 is TGTGCCAGCAGCCAAGATATGGGATCACCCCTCCACTTT. This codes for CASSQDMGSPLHF.

The CDR3 DNA is TGTGCCACCAGCAGGGACATCTCCTACGAGCAGTACTTC. It codes for CATSRDISYEQYF. This chain links TRBV15 with TRBJ2-7, with a weak D call TRBD1 (5 bases). Germline-derived CDR1 and CDR2 are LNHNV and YYDKDF (reference sequence). The ends were cut back, 3 bases at V and 0 bases at J, with 6 bases in the middle. This CDR3 is built from 13 residues.

Only a few counts were recorded for this clonotype. V and J are TRBV5-1 and TRBJ1-1; D not certain. Germline V gene sequence: CDR1 SGHRS, CDR2 YFSETQ. Trimming stripped 0 bases from V and 1 base from J, with 10 bases between. CDR3 length equals 15 residues. CDR3 amino acids: CASSLDPQWNTEAFF. The CDR3 nucleotides read TGCGCCAGCAGCTTGGATCCTCAGTGGAACACTGAAGCTTTCTTT.

This clonotype was picked up many times. This rearrangement joins TRBV6-6 to TRBJ2-3, with 10 bases lining up with TRBD2. The V gene's germline CDR1 is MNHNY and CDR2 SVGAGI (reference sequence). V lost 8 bases and J lost 5; bases outside the gene matches: 7. The CDR3 extends over 14 amino acids. As DNA, the CDR3 is TGTGCCAGCCGAGAAGCGGGGGGGATAGATACGCAGTATTTT. Its protein is CASREAGGIDTQYF.

This rearrangement joins TRBV11-2 to TRBJ2-3, with TRBD1 identical over 7 bases. This CDR3 spans 15 amino acids. Germline V CDR1 and CDR2: SGHAT, FQNNGV. With 5 bases clipped from V and 2 bases from J, the junction kept 7 bases outside the gene matches. CDR3 loop: CASSAQGTFTDTQYF. CDR3 bases: TGTGCCAGCAGCGCACAGGGGACGTTCACAGATACGCAGTATTTT.

This chain joins TRBV7-9 and TRBJ2-3, with 8 bases aligning to TRBD2. Looked up from germline, CDR1 is SEHNR and CDR2 is FQNEAQ (reference sequence). The CDR3 contains 15 residues. V lost 3 bases, J lost 5 bases, and 7 bases stayed unmatched. The CDR3, as DNA: TGTGCCAGCAGCTTCCGCGGGGGGCGAGTAGATACGCAGTATTTT. This translates into CASSFRGGRVDTQYF.

The chain joins TRBV29-1 to TRBJ1-1; TRBD1 aligns across 7 bases. Germline V gives CDR1 SQVTM, CDR2 ANQGSEA. This CDR3 has 12 residues. J gave up 4 bases and V 7 bases, and 6 bases lay outside the gene matches. The CDR3 is CSADREGTEAFF. The CDR3 DNA follows: TGCAGCGCCGACAGGGAGGGCACTGAAGCTTTCTTT.

This clonotype was observed a few times. The chain carries TRBV12-3 or TRBV12-4 and TRBJ1-3, with 9 positions matching TRBD1. The CDR3 contains 14 residues. The junction had 10 bases not matched to a gene; V was cut back by 5 bases and J by 11 bases. This CDR3 is CASSVSGTGSAIYF. In DNA form, the CDR3 reads TGTGCCAGCAGTGTATCCGGGACAGGGTCCGCCATATATTTT.